The entry below gives a single TCR beta chain sequence along with its context. Germline lookup yields CDR1 SNHLY and CDR2 FYNNEI. CDR3 length: 14 residues. Losses at the gene ends were 6 bases for V and 3 bases for J; bases not matched to a gene: 5. The sample comes from a study of cytomegalovirus exposure and HLA in healthy donors. Data came from immunoSEQ multiplex PCR; TCRdb stores just in-frame clones and leaves some out. Of 100,000 to 150,000 clones detected, approximately 89% appear once; the ten largest clones hold roughly 1.2%. The clonotype comes from a woman aged 18-29 years in good health and CMV-seronegative. The rearrangement links TRBV2 to TRBJ1-5; 7 nucleotides align to TRBD1. Sequenced: PBMCs. In nucleotides, the CDR3 is TGTGCCAGCAGCGGACAGGCCTACAATCAGCCCCAGCATTTT. Translated: CASSGQAYNQPQHF.